This T cell receptor (beta chain) comes out of a study of CD8 T cells in Susac syndrome (dated by TCRdb to between 2017 and 2020). With regard to the full study: Of the Susac syndrome patients who were sequenced, more than five had clinically active disease and roughly eight were in clinical remission. At blood withdrawal, Susac syndrome patients were therapy-naive, treated with corticosteroids (with IVIg additionally given to some), or treated with IVIg alone. Whether CD8+ T cell activation and differentiation in Susac syndrome was antigen driven was tested using repertoire sequencing. The clonality of the CD8+ T cell repertoire was compared across over 9 healthy donors, some 14 Susac syndrome patients and around 15 multiple sclerosis patients.

What the research found in general, with its limitations: In the total CD8+ and CD8+ TEMRA repertoires, roughly 15 and five Susac-specific public clones, respectively, were identified. The study acknowledged that relatively few individuals were included in the TCR sequencing and HLA analysis. Clonal expansion was observed in Susac syndrome CD8+ repertoires, with the highest expansion in CD8+ TEMRA cells and greater expansion in clinically active than in remitting patients.

To note about this clonotype: Its antigen target is currently unknown. No base quality values were provided; no much bigger clone lies one nucleotide off.

High-throughput TCR beta sequencing profiled peripheral blood CD8+ and CD4+ T cells from healthy donors, Susac syndrome patients and multiple sclerosis patients. The Susac syndrome patients fulfilled recently defined diagnostic criteria for definite or probable disease. CD8+ TEMRA cells were enriched by FACS, while bulk CD8+ and CD4+ T cells were purified by magnetic negative isolation. Blood was drawn into EDTA tubes, processed within 24 hours, and PBMCs were isolated by density gradient centrifugation. PBMCs intended for TCR sequencing were cryopreserved in liquid nitrogen and thawed later in a water bath at 37 degrees C. The sorted or isolated CD4+, CD8+ and CD8+ TEMRA cells reached a purity of at least 90%. CDR1 and CDR2 are drawn from the germline V gene: ENHRY, SYGVKD. From V the trimming removes 6 bases and from J it removes 5 bases, while the gene matches leave 4 bases of the junction unaccounted for. Reading from cysteine to phenylalanine, the CDR3 counts 14 amino acids. The retained sequence is limited to the CDR3, 42 bases, with the frame set at the first base.

RNA was extracted using the RNeasy kit, and 0.5 to 1 microgram was reverse transcribed with random hexamers. The immunoSEQ multiplex PCR assay, covering 54 Vbeta and 13 Jbeta segments, was used to amplify TCR beta CDR3 regions. To correct PCR amplification bias, a synthetic template baseline was used for both primer optimization and computational correction. In the original analysis: Only productive sequences were kept, with reads annotated to V, D and J genes according to IMGT and analyzed in immunoSEQ Analyzer. Clonality was calculated as one minus the Shannon entropy normalized by log2 of the number of productive unique sequences. For each patient and control, public and private clones were evaluated within the 100 most prevalent clones. Clones were defined as Susac-specific if absent from the healthy and MS cohorts, from roughly 1,100 published viral clones and from other ImmuneACCESS disease sequences. TCRdb reworked the public reads: Q25 trimming with fastp, MiXCR clone assembly, productive beta chains retained. When rows share a CDR3 protein, they turn into one entry using the most common DNA and genes. The V and J calls were determined by TCRdb, not by the authors. This sample has about 120,000 distinct CDR3 sequences in its table, and about 94% of those were observed once. Of the sample, around 0.28% falls within the top ten clones.

The TCR was taken from a human donor with Susac syndrome. Input material: CD8+ T cells from PBMCs. Recombination joined TRBV10-3 with TRBJ2-1; 10 bases in the junction line up with TRBD1. The DNA sequence is given as TGTGCCATCAGGGACGGACAGGGGGACAATGAGCAGTTCTTC. Translated, it reads CAIRDGQGDNEQFF.